Listed below are T cell receptor beta chains from one sample, sequenced in a study of T cells after yellow fever vaccination. TCRdb recomputed calls from the 5' RACE reads with MiXCR, one row per CDR3 protein. The sample lists roughly 120,000 distinct CDR3 sequences, 7.2% occurring once. This specimen consisted of CD4+ T cells sorted from PBMCs, obtained more than 35 days after the first yellow fever vaccination. The receptors shown here come from a man between 18 and 35 years old who received the YFV17D yellow fever vaccine. CDR3s include the opening cysteine and the closing phenylalanine or tryptophan. The D gene is left open where the match is weak. Clone size is given for some rows only: seen once, a few or many times, or a class if the clone is expanded.

V gene,D gene,J gene,clone size,CDR3 DNA,CDR3 protein
TRBV7-2,.,TRBJ1-1,.,TGTGCCAGCAGCGCGGGACCCCCGAACACTGAAGCTTTCTTT,CASSAGPPNTEAFF
TRBV5-1,TRBD2,TRBJ2-2,many,TGCGCCAGCAGCTTGCAGACTAGCTTGAACACCGGGGAGCTGTTTTTT,CASSLQTSLNTGELFF
TRBV10-2,.,TRBJ1-5,many,TGCGCCAGCAGTTCAGTCGACAGGATAGATCAGCCCCAGCATTTT,CASSSVDRIDQPQHF
TRBV7-2,TRBD2,TRBJ2-7,many,TGTGCCAGCAGCGGCGGAGCGGGGGAGTACGAGCAGTACTTC,CASSGGAGEYEQYF
TRBV7-2,.,TRBJ1-2,many,TGTGCCAGCAGCTTAGACAGCCACTATGGCTACACCTTC,CASSLDSHYGYTF
TRBV10-3,.,TRBJ2-1,many,TGTGCCATCAGTGAAGCGGACAGAGGTGGTGAGCAGTTCTTC,CAISEADRGGEQFF
TRBV11-2,TRBD2,TRBJ2-5,many,TGTGCCAGCAGCTTAGATACTAGCGGGGGGCTTGAGACCCAGTACTTC,CASSLDTSGGLETQYF
TRBV20-1,TRBD1,TRBJ1-4,.,TGCAGTGCTAGAGCCCCGGGACAGAGGAAAAGAGCTAATGAAAAACTGTTTTTT,CSARAPGQRKRANEKLFF
TRBV20-1,TRBD2,TRBJ2-7,many,TGCAGTGCTAGAGATACAGCGGGGGGTCTTTTCGAGCAGTACTTC,CSARDTAGGLFEQYF
TRBV7-9,.,TRBJ1-2,many,TGTGCCAGCAGCTTAGAAGGGTTGGGCTACACCTTC,CASSLEGLGYTF
TRBV5-1,.,TRBJ1-2,many,TGCGCCAGCAGCCCGGGTGGACAGAACTATGGCTACACCTTC,CASSPGGQNYGYTF
TRBV18,.,TRBJ1-5,many,TGTGCCAGCTCACCCAACCGATATAGCAATCAGCCCCAGCATTTT,CASSPNRYSNQPQHF
TRBV4-1,.,TRBJ2-5,many,TGCGCCAGCAGCCAAGATGCCGGGGTAGAGACCCAGTACTTC,CASSQDAGVETQYF
TRBV14,.,TRBJ1-2,few,TGTGCCAGCAGCCAAGCGGCGGCTAACTATGGCTACACCTTC,CASSQAAANYGYTF
TRBV3-1,.,TRBJ2-1,many,TGTGCCAGCAGCCAAGTGCCCGGGGAACAAAATGAGCAGTTCTTC,CASSQVPGEQNEQFF
TRBV12-3/TRBV12-4,.,TRBJ1-5,many,TGTGCCAGCAGTCTCGGACAGCTTAATCAGCCCCAGCATTTT,CASSLGQLNQPQHF
TRBV29-1,.,TRBJ2-5,.,TGCAGCGTGACGGGGGGCAGGGAGTGGGAGACCCAGTACTTC,CSVTGGREWETQYF
TRBV7-2,TRBD2,TRBJ2-1,many,TGTGCCAGCAGCACACTTAGCGGGGGGTTGGATGAGCAGTTCTTC,CASSTLSGGLDEQFF
TRBV6-5,.,TRBJ1-5,many,TGTGCCAGCGGCAATCAGCCCCAGCATTTT,CASGNQPQHF
TRBV20-1,.,TRBJ2-5,many,TGCAGTGCTAGCGGGGGGCCTGGGGAGACCCAGTACTTC,CSASGGPGETQYF
TRBV20-1,.,TRBJ1-2,many,TGCAGTGCTAGCATCAGCGATGGCTACACCTTC,CSASISDGYTF
TRBV4-2,.,TRBJ2-7,many,TGTGCCAGCAGCCAACTGATTGGGACTCTACAGAGCTCCTACGAGCAGTACTTC,CASSQLIGTLQSSYEQYF
TRBV5-5,TRBD1,TRBJ2-1,.,TGTGCCAGCAGTGAAGACAGGGCTCGATACAATGAGCAGTTCTTC,CASSEDRARYNEQFF
TRBV14,.,TRBJ2-3,many,TGTGCCAGCAGCCAAGATGTGGCTGGGGCAGATACGCAGTATTTT,CASSQDVAGADTQYF
TRBV14,.,TRBJ1-6,.,TGTGCCAGCAGCCAAGTTGGCGGTGGCTCCTATAATTCACCCCTCCACTTT,CASSQVGGGSYNSPLHF
TRBV6-1,TRBD1,TRBJ2-1,many,TGTGCCAGCATCCTAAGGGGGACAGACTCCTACAATGAGCAGTTCTTC,CASILRGTDSYNEQFF
TRBV7-2,TRBD1,TRBJ2-7,few,TGTGCCAGCAGCTTAGGGTTACGGACAGGGGTCTACGAGCAGTACTTC,CASSLGLRTGVYEQYF
TRBV11-3,.,TRBJ2-1,few,TGTGCCAGCAGCTCGGGACGGCTGGGCGTCAATGAGCAGTTCTTC,CASSSGRLGVNEQFF
TRBV11-2,.,TRBJ2-2,many,TGTGCCAGCAGCTCCCCGCCCGGGGGGAACACCGGGGAGCTGTTTTTT,CASSSPPGGNTGELFF
TRBV7-8,.,TRBJ2-3,many,TGTGCCAGCAGCTTAAGGTCAGATACGCAGTATTTT,CASSLRSDTQYF
TRBV4-3,TRBD1,TRBJ1-1,many,TGCGCCAGCAGCCAGCGACAGGGGAGCACTGAAGCTTTCTTT,CASSQRQGSTEAFF
TRBV7-8,.,TRBJ1-2,many,TGTGCCAGCAGCCCCCGGGAAGACTATGGCTACACCTTC,CASSPREDYGYTF
TRBV4-2,.,TRBJ2-5,once,TGTGCCAGCAGCCAAGGATCTGCAGAGACCCAGTACTTC,CASSQGSAETQYF
TRBV20-1,TRBD1,TRBJ2-7,many,TGCAGTGCTGGAGAACCCAGGGGGTCGGGGTACGAGCAGTACTTC,CSAGEPRGSGYEQYF
TRBV5-6,.,TRBJ2-5,.,TGTGCCAGCAGCTTTTCCGGGATGGCTGAGACCCAGTACTTC,CASSFSGMAETQYF
TRBV5-1,.,TRBJ2-3,many,TGCGCCAGCAGCTCCCCAGGGCCAGATACGCAGTATTTT,CASSSPGPDTQYF